Reported below is one T cell receptor beta chain. The entry originates in a study of cytomegalovirus exposure and HLA in healthy donors. With 60 Vbeta and 13 Jbeta primers, the PCR was carried out. Sequencing used immunoSEQ multiplex PCR; TCRdb keeps in-frame clones, though not all of them. Of 200,000 to 250,000 clones detected, about four fifths appear once; the ten largest clones hold 5% to 6%. The CDR3 is 18 amino acids. Per germline, CDR1 SGHTA and CDR2 FQGNSA. V lost 0 bases to trimming and J lost 6 bases; unmatched junction nucleotides: 7. The genes are TRBV7-2 and TRBJ2-2; 13 nucleotides match TRBD2. The clonotype comes from a woman aged 40 to 49 in good health and CMV-seropositive. The material sequenced was PBMCs. The CDR3 is CASSLALGLAGRAGELFF. The CDR3 DNA follows: TGTGCCAGCAGCTTAGCCCTGGGACTAGCGGGAAGGGCCGGGGAGCTGTTTTTT.